Presented here are 21 T cell receptor beta chains from one specimen sequenced in a study of T cell repertoires in cytomegalovirus infection. TCRdb reprocessed the reads with MiXCR, giving one entry per CDR3 protein. The repertoire holds about 890,000 distinct CDR3 sequences, with approximately 31% as singletons. These receptors lack a known antigen. The input for sequencing was cultured CD8+ T cells from PBMCs, taken from culture after CMV antigen stimulation. These receptors came from a human donor in good health (CMV status not recorded). Some clones in this sample may be carry-over from other donors' samples.

The V gene is TRBV19, the J gene TRBJ2-1; 10 nucleotides align to TRBD1. With 7 bases clipped from V and 7 bases from J, the junction kept 7 bases outside the gene matches. The CDR3 loop spans 14 amino acids. Looked up from germline, CDR1 is LNHDA and CDR2 is SQIVND (reference sequence). This chain's CDR3 is CASNEGDRGNEQFF. CDR3 sequence (DNA): TGTGCCAGTAATGAGGGGGACAGGGGAAATGAGCAGTTCTTC. The full variable domain, with the rest looked up from reference TRBV19 and TRBJ2-1, is DGGITQSPKYLFRKEGQNVTLSCEQNLNHDAMYWYRQDPGQGLRLIYYSQIVNDFQKGDIAEGYSVSREKKESFPLTVTSAQKNPTAFYLCASNEGDRGNEQFFGPGTRLTVL.

This clonotype was seen a handful of times. The chain has TRBV12-5 and TRBJ2-2, with 8 bases aligning to TRBD2. The CDR3 is made up of 18 amino acids. V trimming: 2 bases; J trimming: 2 bases; junction bases outside the gene matches: 10. Germline values: CDR1 LGHNT, CDR2 FRNRAP. This CDR3 reads CASGLLLAGGDNTGELFF. The CDR3, as DNA: TGTGCTAGTGGTTTGCTCCTCGCCGGGGGGGATAACACCGGGGAGCTGTTTTTT.

The chain combines TRBV6-1 with TRBJ2-6; D might be TRBD1 or TRBD2, each matching 5 bases. Germline V gene sequence: CDR1 MNHNS, CDR2 SASEGT. This CDR3 is 17 amino acids long. V lost 6 bases and J lost 0, with 15 bases in between. The CDR3 DNA reads as TGTGCCAGCAGCTACGGGGCGCCAGACTCTGGGGCCAACGTCCTGACTTTC. Translated, it gives CASSYGAPDSGANVLTF.

CDR3 bases: TGCGCCAGCAGCCTTGGGGAGGGGCTTAACGAGCAGTACTTC. This encodes CASSLGEGLNEQYF. The chain links TRBV5-1 to TRBJ2-7; 7 nucleotides align to TRBD2. With 4 bases clipped from V and 5 bases from J, the junction kept 9 bases outside the gene matches. The CDR3 length is 14 residues. Germline loops: CDR1 SGHRS, CDR2 YFSETQ. Full variable domain (remainder filled in from reference TRBV5-1 and TRBJ2-7): KAGVTQTPRYLIKTRGQQVTLSCSPISGHRSVSWYQQTPGQGLQFLFEYFSETQRNKGNFPGRFSGRQFSNSRSEMNVSTLELGDSALYLCASSLGEGLNEQYFGPGTRLTVT.

This clonotype was seen only a few times. The gene calls are TRBV27 and TRBJ1-2; no reliable D call. The CDR3 totals 13 residues. Trimming removed 0 bases from V and 10 bases from J, with 12 bases in between. Looked up from germline, CDR1 is MNHEY and CDR2 is SMNVEV (reference sequence). The CDR3 coding sequence is TGTGCCAGCAGTTTATCGGCCAGAGGACCCTACACCTTC. This translates into CASSLSARGPYTF.

This chain uses TRBV15 with TRBJ1-1; D is possibly TRBD1 (5 bases). V was shortened by 5 bases and J by 5 bases, with 12 bases between the two germline ends. The CDR3 runs 13 residues. CDR1 is LNHNV and CDR2 is YYDKDF in the germline V gene (reference sequence). The CDR3 sequence is CATSLGTSTEAFF. In DNA form, the CDR3 reads TGTGCCACCAGCCTGGGGACGAGTACTGAAGCTTTCTTT. Looking up the rest from reference TRBV15 and TRBJ1-1 gives the full variable domain: DAMVIQNPRYQVTQFGKPVTLSCSQTLNHNVMYWYQQKSSQAPKLLFHYYDKDFNNEADTPDNFQSRRPNTSFCFLDIRSPGLGDTAMYLCATSLGTSTEAFFGQGTRLTVV.

This chain connects TRBV28 to TRBJ2-2; TRBD1 is a possible D gene (6 bases). Trimming stripped 3 bases from V and 1 base from J, with 9 bases between. CDR1 and CDR2 from the germline V gene are MDHEN and SYDVKM. This CDR3 contains 15 residues. CDR3 sequence (DNA): TGTGCCAGCAGTTTGCCAGGGGAGAACACCGGGGAGCTGTTTTTT. Translating it yields CASSLPGENTGELFF.

This clonotype has only a few counts. The chain combines TRBV25-1 with TRBJ2-6; D remains unclear. This CDR3 contains 15 residues. Trimming cost V 6 bases and J 0 bases, with 9 bases left between them. In germline, CDR1 is MGHDK, CDR2 SYGVNS. CDR3 loop: CASRLTGSGANVLTF. Written as DNA, the CDR3 is TGTGCCAGCAGGCTGACGGGCTCTGGGGCCAACGTCCTGACTTTC.

This clonotype was seen many times. The chain carries TRBV7-2 and TRBJ2-1; 7 bases are a match to TRBD1. CDR1 and CDR2 from the germline V gene are SGHTA and FQGNSA. This CDR3 is 16 amino acids long. With 0 bases clipped from V and 4 bases from J, the junction kept 6 bases outside the gene matches. The CDR3 DNA reads as TGTGCCAGCAGCTTAGCTCTGGGACAGAGATACAATGAGCAGTTCTTC. Residues: CASSLALGQRYNEQFF.

Only a few counts were recorded for this clonotype. V gene TRBV6-2 or TRBV6-3 combines with J gene TRBJ1-5, with no clear D. The ends were cut back, 5 bases at V and 0 bases at J, with 17 bases in the middle. The V gene's germline CDR1 is MNHEY and CDR2 SVGEGT. The CDR3 has 17 residues. The DNA of the CDR3 is TGTGCCAGCAGTCGCTCCCGGGAGATTTATAGCAATCAGCCCCAGCATTTT. This encodes CASSRSREIYSNQPQHF.

Notes on this clonotype: This may stem from a read error, because a much larger clone lies one nucleotide away. The chain has TRBV6-8 and TRBJ1-1; D uncertain. The germline V gene encodes CDR1 MNHGY and CDR2 SAAAGT. This CDR3 contains 16 residues. The CDR3 nucleotides read TGTGTCAGCAGTTACTCGATAGAAGCGCAGGACACTGAAGCTTTCTTT. Translation gives CVSSYSIEAQDTEAFF.

This clonotype was seen a handful of times. The genes are TRBV9 and TRBJ2-1; 8 positions match TRBD2. After removal of 3 bases from V and 5 bases from J, the junction contained 10 bases not matched to a gene. Germline values: CDR1 SGDLS, CDR2 YYNGEE. CDR3 length equals 16 residues. The CDR3 spells CASSDAGGTFNNEQFF. The CDR3 DNA sequence: TGTGCCAGCAGCGACGCGGGGGGTACTTTCAACAATGAGCAGTTCTTC.

The V call is TRBV7-2, the J call TRBJ1-5; D may be TRBD1 (6 bases). Germline CDR1 reads SGHTA; CDR2 reads FQGNSA. Trimming shortened V by 5 bases and J by 4 bases, and 15 bases separated the two germline ends. The CDR3 length is 15 residues. CDR3 sequence: CASSHRDNPNQPQHF. DNA of the CDR3: TGTGCCAGCAGCCATCGGGACAACCCAAATCAGCCCCAGCATTTT.

This clonotype has just one count. The gene calls are TRBV4-1 and TRBJ1-1; weak D call: TRBD1 (5 bases). Germline V CDR1 and CDR2: MGHRA, YSYEKL. The CDR3 totals 15 residues. V was shortened by 1 base and J by 6 bases, with 15 bases between the two germline ends. CDR3 sequence reads: CASSQGVGRVPEAFF. CDR3 coding DNA: TGCGCCAGCAGCCAAGGGGTAGGCAGGGTGCCTGAAGCTTTCTTT.

The chain has TRBV3-1 and TRBJ2-5; D is undetermined. V was shortened by 0 bases and J by 5 bases, with 7 bases between the two germline ends. This CDR3 has 13 residues. The germline V gene encodes CDR1 LGHDT and CDR2 YNNKEL (reference sequence). The CDR3 is CASSQDHSETQYF. As DNA, the CDR3 is TGTGCCAGCAGCCAAGATCACTCGGAGACCCAGTACTTC.

This clonotype was observed a handful of times. The rearrangement links TRBV6-5 to TRBJ2-1; D is possibly TRBD2 (6 bases). Per the germline V gene, CDR1 is MNHEY and CDR2 is SVGAGI. Trimming took off 2 bases at V and 8 bases at J, with 19 bases between the two ends. CDR3 length: 16 residues. CDR3 sequence reads: CASSYLFGLKSDEQFF. The CDR3 DNA sequence: TGTGCCAGCAGTTACCTCTTCGGACTAAAGTCTGATGAGCAGTTCTTC.

The chain couples TRBV4-2 to TRBJ1-1; D unresolved. CDR1 is LGHNA, CDR2 YNFKEQ, per germline. CDR3 length: 14 amino acids. V was pared by 3 bases and J by 5 bases, with 13 bases between. CDR3 amino acids: CASSQTGMGTEAFF. The CDR3 coding sequence is TGTGCCAGCAGCCAGACCGGCATGGGAACTGAAGCTTTCTTT.

The chain carries TRBV4-3 and TRBJ2-5; a possible D gene is TRBD2 (5 bases). Trimming shortened V by 4 bases and J by 2 bases, and 20 bases separated the two germline ends. CDR3 length: 17 residues. Germline V gene sequence: CDR1 LGHNA, CDR2 YSLEER. The CDR3 here is CASSPSTQDWLQETQYF. The CDR3 DNA sequence: TGCGCCAGCAGCCCTTCCACCCAGGACTGGTTGCAAGAGACCCAGTACTTC.

This clonotype was counted ten times or more. One junction end disagrees with the germline gene, perhaps due to a read error. This chain joins TRBV7-6 and TRBJ1-2, with a possible D match to TRBD1 (5 bases). The CDR3 is 13 amino acids. Germline-derived CDR1 and CDR2 are SGHVS and FNYEAQ. CDR3 DNA: TGTGCTAGCAGTATCGCGGGGGTGTATGGCTACACCTTC. It specifies CASSIAGVYGYTF.

A remark on this clonotype: The junction shows a germline mismatch at one end, possibly a read error. This rearrangement joins TRBV19 to TRBJ1-1; D call uncertain. Germline V gene lookup returns CDR1 LNHDA and CDR2 SQIVND (reference sequence). This CDR3 has 12 amino acids. CDR3 region: CTSSIEYTEAFF. The CDR3 DNA reads as TGTACCAGTAGTATCGAATACACTGAAGCTTTCTTT.

V and J are TRBV7-9 and TRBJ2-7; no firm D call. V was clipped by 3 bases and J by 3 bases, with 6 bases between them. Germline-derived CDR1 and CDR2 are SEHNR and FQNEAQ (reference sequence). The CDR3 is 12 residues long. This CDR3 is CASSFLNYEQYF. The CDR3 region has the DNA TGTGCCAGCAGCTTCCTCAACTACGAGCAGTACTTC.